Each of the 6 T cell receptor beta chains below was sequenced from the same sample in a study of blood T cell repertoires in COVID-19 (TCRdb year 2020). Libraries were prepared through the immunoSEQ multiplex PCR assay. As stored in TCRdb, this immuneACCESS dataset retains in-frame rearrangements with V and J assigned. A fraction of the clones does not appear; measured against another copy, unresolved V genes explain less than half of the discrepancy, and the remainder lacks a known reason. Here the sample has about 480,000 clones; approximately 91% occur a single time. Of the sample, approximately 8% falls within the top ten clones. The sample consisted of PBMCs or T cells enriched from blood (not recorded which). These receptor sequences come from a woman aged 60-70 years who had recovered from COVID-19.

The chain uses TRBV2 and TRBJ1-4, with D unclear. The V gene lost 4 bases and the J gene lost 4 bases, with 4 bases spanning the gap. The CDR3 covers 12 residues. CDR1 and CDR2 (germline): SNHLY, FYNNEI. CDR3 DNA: TGTGCCAGCAGTGCCCTTAATGAAAAACTGTTTTTT. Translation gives CASSALNEKLFF. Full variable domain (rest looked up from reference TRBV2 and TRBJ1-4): EPEVTQTPSHQVTQMGQEVILRCVPISNHLYFYWYRQILGQKVEFLVSFYNNEISEKSEIFDDQFSVERPDGSNFTLKIRSTKLEDSAMYFCASSALNEKLFFGSGTQLSVL.

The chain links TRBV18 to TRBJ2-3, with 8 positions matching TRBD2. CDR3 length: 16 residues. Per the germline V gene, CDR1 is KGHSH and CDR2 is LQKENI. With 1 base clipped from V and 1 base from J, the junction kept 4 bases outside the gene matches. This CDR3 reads CASSPRKRERTDTQYF. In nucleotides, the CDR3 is TGTGCCAGCTCACCACGAAAGCGGGAGCGCACAGATACGCAGTATTTT.

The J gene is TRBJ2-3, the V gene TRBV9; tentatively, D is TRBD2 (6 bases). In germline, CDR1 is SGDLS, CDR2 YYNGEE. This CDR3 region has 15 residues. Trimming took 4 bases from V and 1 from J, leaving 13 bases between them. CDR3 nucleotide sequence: TGTGCCAGCAGCTTCAGACTAGGGGGCACAGATACGCAGTATTTT. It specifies CASSFRLGGTDTQYF.

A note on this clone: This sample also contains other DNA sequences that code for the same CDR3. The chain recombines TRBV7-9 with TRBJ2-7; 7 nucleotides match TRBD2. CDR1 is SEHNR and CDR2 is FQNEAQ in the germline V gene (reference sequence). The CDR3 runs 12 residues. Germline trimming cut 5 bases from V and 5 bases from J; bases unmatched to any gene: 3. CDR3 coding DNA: TGTGCCAGCAGCCCTGGGAGGGACGAGCAGTACTTC. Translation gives CASSPGRDEQYF.

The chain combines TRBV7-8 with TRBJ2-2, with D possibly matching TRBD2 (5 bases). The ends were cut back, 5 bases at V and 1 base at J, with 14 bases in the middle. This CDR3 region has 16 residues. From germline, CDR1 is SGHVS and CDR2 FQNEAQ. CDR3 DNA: TGTGCCAGCAGCCAGCGGAGTCGGGGGAACACCGGGGAGCTGTTTTTT. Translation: CASSQRSRGNTGELFF.

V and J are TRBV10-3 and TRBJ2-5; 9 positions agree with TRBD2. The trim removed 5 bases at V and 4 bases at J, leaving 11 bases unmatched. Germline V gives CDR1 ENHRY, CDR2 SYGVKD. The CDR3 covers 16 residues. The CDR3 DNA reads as TGTGCCATCAGTATGATGACTAGCGGAGGGGCAGAGACCCAGTACTTC. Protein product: CAISMMTSGGAETQYF.